This entry is about one TCR beta chain. Time point reported: blood 4 weeks post-SBRT, at nephrectomy. Treatment defined: 15 Gy SBRT to primary tumor, nephrectomy 4 weeks later. The data are from a study of radiation and T cells in renal cell carcinoma. CDR1 is SGHTA and CDR2 is FQGNSA in the germline V gene. CDR3 length equals 15 residues. The V and J ends lost 5 bases and 6 bases respectively, with 17 bases between them. The protocol was immunoSEQ multiplex PCR, while the TCRdb copy is restricted to in-frame clones and leaves out a portion. The sample has about 170,000 clones, about 88% seen once. The rearrangement joins TRBV7-2 to TRBJ1-5; D perhaps matches TRBD1 (5 bases). The receptor comes from a woman between 45 and 60 years old with renal cell carcinoma. The source material was blood, sampled from a patient whose treatment included radiotherapy and nephrectomy. In DNA form, the CDR3 reads TGTGCCAGCAGCGAAGCCGGGACCACCATTCAGCCCCAGCATTTT. It yields the protein CASSEAGTTIQPQHF.